The 22 T cell receptor beta chains listed next were all sequenced from one sample in a study of cytomegalovirus exposure and HLA in healthy donors. Primers for the PCR totalled 60 Vbeta and 13 Jbeta. Sequenced by immunoSEQ multiplex PCR; TCRdb stores in-frame clones only, minus some. Altogether over 90,000 clones are present, roughly 79% being singletons, with the ten largest covering less than 5%. Specimen: PBMCs. Receptors were obtained from a man aged 50 to 59 in good health and CMV-seropositive.

The gene calls are TRBV27 and TRBJ2-3; 12 nucleotides match TRBD2. Unmatched junction bases numbered 9, after V lost 6 bases and J lost 5 bases. The CDR3 is 16 residues long. Germline-derived CDR1 and CDR2 are MNHEY and SMNVEV (reference sequence). CDR3 region: CASSLLAGGGVDTQYF. The CDR3 region has the DNA TGTGCCAGCAGCCTACTAGCGGGAGGCGGGGTAGATACGCAGTATTTT.

This clone was seen only once. This chain joins TRBV28 and TRBJ1-6; the D gene is possibly TRBD1 (5 bases). The CDR3 sequence is 14 residues long. Trimming took 5 bases from V and 7 from J, leaving 12 bases between them. CDR1 and CDR2 from the germline V gene are MDHEN and SYDVKM. CDR3 DNA sequence: TGTGCCAGCAGTCTCCTGGGGCCCAATTCACCCCTCCACTTT. This encodes CASSLLGPNSPLHF. The variable domain in full, with the rest retrieved from reference TRBV28 and TRBJ1-6, is DVKVTQSSRYLVKRTGEKVFLECVQDMDHENMFWYRQDPGLGLRLIYFSYDVKMKEKGDIPEGYSVSREKKERFSLILESASTNQTSMYLCASSLLGPNSPLHFGNGTRLTVT.

The V call is TRBV7-8, the J call TRBJ2-2; the match to TRBD2 covers 10 bases. Germline V CDR1 and CDR2: SGHVS, FQNEAQ. Losses at the gene ends were 5 bases for V and 7 bases for J; bases not matched to a gene: 16. The CDR3 has 18 amino acids. The DNA for the CDR3 is TGTGCCAGCAGCCCGTGGACAGAGATGGGACTAGCGAGCGGGGAGCTGTTTTTT. Encoded protein: CASSPWTEMGLASGELFF. Combining the CDR3 with reference TRBV7-8 and TRBJ2-2 gives the whole variable domain GAGVSQSPRYKVAKRGQDVALRCDPISGHVSLFWYQQALGQGPEFLTYFQNEAQLDKSGLPSDRFFAERPEGSVSTLKIQRTQQEDSAVYLCASSPWTEMGLASGELFFGEGSRLTVL.

The V gene is TRBV4-1, the J gene TRBJ1-1; D is possibly TRBD1 (6 bases). Trimming left V 1 base short and J 0 bases short, with 12 bases between. Germline CDR1 and CDR2: MGHRA and YSYEKL. The CDR3 consists of 16 residues. The chain's CDR3 is CASSQVSGAMNTEAFF. The CDR3 region has the DNA TGCGCCAGCAGCCAAGTCTCAGGGGCCATGAACACTGAAGCTTTCTTT.

The chain combines TRBV27 with TRBJ2-3; 8 nucleotides match TRBD2. Germline values: CDR1 MNHEY, CDR2 SMNVEV (reference sequence). The CDR3 has 18 amino acids. V dropped 5 bases and J dropped 4; count of bases not matched to a gene: 17. The CDR3 coding sequence is TGTGCCAGCAGTCAACAGCGGTTCAGCGGGAGTGGTTCAGATACGCAGTATTTT. Protein sequence: CASSQQRFSGSGSDTQYF.

V usage is TRBV18 and J usage is TRBJ2-1, with D tentatively TRBD2 (6 bases). Trimming removed 3 bases from V and 3 bases from J, with 12 bases in between. This CDR3 contains 15 residues. The germline V gene encodes CDR1 KGHSH and CDR2 LQKENI. As DNA, the CDR3 is TGTGCCAGCTCACCGACGGGACTTCACTACAATGAGCAGTTCTTC. It is translated as CASSPTGLHYNEQFF. Full variable domain (missing parts from reference TRBV18 and TRBJ2-1): NAGVMQNPRHLVRRRGQEARLRCSPMKGHSHVYWYRQLPEEGLKFMVYLQKENIIDESGMPKERFSAEFPKEGPSILRIQQVVRGDSAAYFCASSPTGLHYNEQFFGPGTRLTVL.

This clone was seen once. CDR3 residues: CASSLGLAERDTQYF. DNA for the CDR3: TGCGCCAGCAGCTTGGGACTAGCGGAACGTGATACGCAGTATTTT. V is TRBV5-1 and J is TRBJ2-3; 9 nucleotides match TRBD2. J was trimmed by 6 bases and V by 0 bases; bases with no gene match: 5. There are 15 residues in the CDR3. In germline, CDR1 is SGHRS, CDR2 YFSETQ.

The chain carries TRBV14 and TRBJ1-3; the match to TRBD1 covers 9 bases. The V segment lost 3 bases and the J segment 2 bases; nucleotides outside the gene matches: 2. Germline values: CDR1 SGHDN, CDR2 FVKESK. The CDR3 is 15 residues long. CDR3 loop: CASSHRTGAGNTIYF. The DNA of the CDR3 is TGTGCCAGCAGCCACCGGACAGGGGCTGGAAACACCATATATTTT.

This CDR3 reads CASSPSGGNGYTF. The CDR3 DNA reads TGTGCCAGCAGCCCTTCGGGGGGGAATGGCTACACCTTC. The V call is TRBV7-9, the J call TRBJ1-2; TRBD1 is a possible D gene (5 bases). Deletions cut 5 bases from V and 6 bases from J, with 13 bases between. The CDR3 length is 13 residues. Germline CDR1 SEHNR, CDR2 FQNEAQ (reference sequence).

The V gene is TRBV6-6, the J gene TRBJ2-5; 9 nucleotides line up with TRBD2. The V and J ends lost 2 bases and 3 bases, in that order; junction bases with no gene match: 7. Germline V gene data show CDR1 as MNHNY and CDR2 as SVGAGI (reference sequence). CDR3 length: 16 amino acids. For the CDR3, the DNA is TGTGCCAGCAGTTACCTTGGGACTAGCAAGGAAGAGACCCAGTACTTC. It yields the protein CASSYLGTSKEETQYF.

The CDR3 region is CASSQTDFDSYEQYF. Here the CDR3 DNA reads TGTGCCAGTAGCCAGACTGACTTCGACTCCTACGAGCAGTACTTC. The chain joins TRBV19 to TRBJ2-7; D unclear. CDR1 LNHDA and CDR2 SQIVND come from the germline V gene (reference sequence). The CDR3 length is 15 residues. The ends were cut back, 6 bases at V and 0 bases at J, with 15 bases in the middle.

The V and J genes are TRBV28 and TRBJ2-7; 11 bases line up with TRBD2. Trimming cost V 8 bases and J 4 bases; bases outside gene matches: 4. CDR3 length equals 13 residues. The V gene's germline CDR1 is MDHEN and CDR2 SYDVKM. In DNA, the CDR3 is TGTGCCAGCGCCGGGACTAGCGGTTACGAGCAGTACTTC. Residues: CASAGTSGYEQYF.

The chain uses TRBV6-5 and TRBJ2-4; D possibly corresponds to TRBD2 (6 bases). The germline V gene encodes CDR1 MNHEY and CDR2 SVGAGI. The CDR3 has 12 amino acids. V was trimmed by 8 bases and J by 3 bases, leaving 8 bases between them. The CDR3 protein is CASAGSKNIQYF. CDR3 coding DNA: TGTGCCAGCGCCGGGAGCAAAAACATTCAGTACTTC.

The chain couples TRBV13 to TRBJ2-1; D unresolved. The V end lost 4 bases, the J end lost 4 bases, and 8 bases lay between the germline ends. Per germline, CDR1 PRHDT and CDR2 FYEKMQ (reference sequence). This CDR3 is 13 amino acids long. Here the CDR3 DNA reads TGTGCCAGCAGCTCACGCCGGTACAATGAGCAGTTCTTC. Its protein product is CASSSRRYNEQFF. Complete variable domain (other parts from reference TRBV13 and TRBJ2-1): AAGVIQSPRHLIKEKRETATLKCYPIPRHDTVYWYQQGPGQDPQFLISFYEKMQSDKGSIPDRFSAQQFSDYHSELNMSSLELGDSALYFCASSSRRYNEQFFGPGTRLTVL.

V and J are TRBV18 and TRBJ1-5; D gene ambiguous. V shed 3 bases and J shed 1 base, with 7 bases lying between them. The CDR3 runs 14 residues. Germline V gene lookup returns CDR1 KGHSH and CDR2 LQKENI. The CDR3 sequence: CASSPDQSNQPQHF. CDR3 coding DNA: TGTGCCAGCTCACCCGATCAGAGCAATCAGCCCCAGCATTTT.

The genes are TRBV4-1 and TRBJ2-7; TRBD1 aligns across 7 bases. The ends lost 0 bases at V and 0 bases at J; junction bases unmatched: 14. The CDR3 loop spans 19 amino acids. The V gene's germline CDR1 is MGHRA and CDR2 YSYEKL. Written as DNA, the CDR3 is TGCGCCAGCAGCCAAGATCGGAACAGGGGATCACACATCTCCTACGAGCAGTACTTC. Its translation: CASSQDRNRGSHISYEQYF.

The chain employs TRBV2 and TRBJ1-2; D is unresolved. Germline-derived CDR1 and CDR2 are SNHLY and FYNNEI. The CDR3 length is 11 residues. With 7 bases removed from V and 8 bases from J, the gap between germline ends came to 11 bases. The CDR3 region is CASTERWGYTF. Here the CDR3 DNA reads TGTGCCAGCACCGAGCGGTGGGGCTACACCTTC. The full variable domain, its missing parts supplied by reference TRBV2 and TRBJ1-2, is EPEVTQTPSHQVTQMGQEVILRCVPISNHLYFYWYRQILGQKVEFLVSFYNNEISEKSEIFDDQFSVERPDGSNFTLKIRSTKLEDSAMYFCASTERWGYTFGSGTRLTVV.

The chain uses TRBV6-5 and TRBJ2-7; no firm D call. Trimming left V 4 bases short and J 0 bases short, with 4 bases between. Germline values: CDR1 MNHEY, CDR2 SVGAGI. This CDR3 has 12 residues. CDR3 protein: CASSSGSYEQYF. CDR3 bases: TGTGCCAGCAGTTCGGGCTCCTACGAGCAGTACTTC.

This chain joins TRBV25-1 and TRBJ2-1; 13 positions match TRBD2. V was pared by 6 bases and J by 7 bases, with 3 bases of the junction left unmatched. The CDR3 contains 14 residues. The V gene's germline CDR1 is MGHDK and CDR2 SYGVNS. The CDR3 reads CASSSGLAGNEQFF. CDR3 coding DNA: TGTGCCAGCAGCTCGGGACTAGCGGGAAATGAGCAGTTCTTC.

This chain links TRBV7-2 with TRBJ1-6; TRBD1 might be the D (5 bases). With 3 bases removed from V and 3 bases from J, the gap between germline ends came to 12 bases. This CDR3 is 16 amino acids long. CDR1 is SGHTA, CDR2 FQGNSA, per germline. In DNA form, the CDR3 reads TGTGCCAGCAGCTTTACCGGGGGGGTCTATAATTCACCCCTCCACTTT. It encodes CASSFTGGVYNSPLHF.

This rearrangement joins TRBV15 to TRBJ2-3, with TRBD1 identical over 7 bases. Trimming removed 0 bases from V and 4 bases from J; junction bases left unmatched: 1. CDR1 LNHNV and CDR2 YYDKDF come from the germline V gene (reference sequence). This CDR3 spans 14 amino acids. The CDR3 nucleotides are TGTGCCACCAGCAGAGATCAGGGGGCAGATACGCAGTATTTT. Translation gives CATSRDQGADTQYF.

The chain recombines TRBV19 with TRBJ1-2; unclear D gene. The CDR3 length is 13 residues. V was pared by 5 bases and J by 8 bases, with 15 bases between. Germline values: CDR1 LNHDA, CDR2 SQIVND (reference sequence). This CDR3 is CASSVPPRTGYTF. For the CDR3, the DNA is TGTGCCAGTAGTGTCCCTCCTAGAACCGGCTACACCTTC.